Below are 15 T cell receptor beta chains sequenced from a single sample in a study of blood T cells in healthy people across ages. Through a sample-barcoded 5' primer and a J-beta primer mix, a second PCR was run for roughly 6 to 12 cycles. TCRdb re-derived calls from the 5' RACE reads in MiXCR, one entry per CDR3 protein. The sample lists about 1.7 million distinct CDR3 sequences, 28% occurring once. Sequencing used blood. These receptors came from a woman aged 25 to 45 in good health.

The V gene is TRBV4-1, the J gene TRBJ2-1; unclear D gene. The DNA end lines up better with TRBJ2-7; the J call may be wrong. The germline V gene encodes CDR1 MGHRA and CDR2 YSYEKL. The CDR3 sequence is 12 residues long. The chain's CDR3 is CASSQVDNEQYF. CDR3 DNA: TGCGCCAGCAGCCAAGTTGACAATGAGCAGTACTTC.

This chain connects TRBV27 to TRBJ2-5; 10 bases fit TRBD2. Germline lookup yields CDR1 MNHEY and CDR2 SMNVEV (reference sequence). The V gene end was trimmed by 4 bases and the J gene end by 5 bases; junction bases not matched to a gene: 7. CDR3 length: 15 amino acids. CDR3 in DNA: TGTGCCAGCAGTTCAGAGACTAGCGGGCATGAGACCCAGTACTTC. It yields the protein CASSSETSGHETQYF.

This clonotype was counted between two and nine times. This chain uses TRBV5-1 with TRBJ1-2; D remains unclear. Germline CDR1 and CDR2: SGHRS and YFSETQ. Deletions cut 1 base from V and 2 bases from J, with 9 bases between. This CDR3 is built from 14 residues. CDR3 protein: CASSLTRPNYGYTF. The CDR3 region has the DNA TGCGCCAGCAGCTTGACTAGGCCGAACTATGGCTACACCTTC. The full variable domain, in which reference TRBV5-1 and TRBJ1-2 provide the parts outside the CDR3, is KAGVTQTPRYLIKTRGQQVTLSCSPISGHRSVSWYQQTPGQGLQFLFEYFSETQRNKGNFPGRFSGRQFSNSRSEMNVSTLELGDSALYLCASSLTRPNYGYTFGSGTRLTVV.

This clonotype was seen ten or more times. J is TRBJ2-7 and V is TRBV5-1; the D is unclear. Trimming cost V 5 bases and J 0 bases, with 18 bases left between them. CDR1 is SGHRS and CDR2 is YFSETQ in the germline V gene. This CDR3 region has 16 residues. DNA of the CDR3: TGCGCCAGCAGATACGCTCCGTCAGCCAGCTCCTACGAGCAGTACTTC. Its protein product is CASRYAPSASSYEQYF.

Only one count was recorded for this clonotype. A clone one base away is much larger, so this may be a read error. The CDR3 sequence: CATSRGDHEQYF. CDR3 nucleotides: TGTGCCACCAGCAGAGGGGACCACGAGCAGTACTTC. The chain has TRBV15 and TRBJ2-7; tentatively, D is TRBD1 or TRBD2 (5 bases each). V lost 1 base and J 5 bases, leaving 6 bases between the germline ends. Per germline, CDR1 LNHNV and CDR2 YYDKDF (reference sequence). The CDR3 has 12 amino acids. The whole variable domain, filled in from reference TRBV15 and TRBJ2-7, reads DAMVIQNPRYQVTQFGKPVTLSCSQTLNHNVMYWYQQKSSQAPKLLFHYYDKDFNNEADTPDNFQSRRPNTSFCFLDIRSPGLGDTAMYLCATSRGDHEQYFGPGTRLTVT.

In this sample, this clonotype turned up many times. J is TRBJ2-1 and V is TRBV20-1; TRBD1 matches at 10 bases. This CDR3 region has 14 residues. CDR1 is DFQATT, CDR2 SNEGSKA, per germline (reference sequence). V shed 5 bases and J 6 bases; nucleotides not matched to a gene: 7. The CDR3, as DNA: TGCAGTGCTTCGACCGGGACAGGGGTCAATGAGCAGTTCTTC. Its translation: CSASTGTGVNEQFF.

V gene TRBV20-1 combines with J gene TRBJ1-1; D remains ambiguous. V lost 3 bases to trimming and J lost 2 bases, with 7 bases between them. CDR3 size: 12 residues. Germline V CDR1 and CDR2: DFQATT, SNEGSKA (reference sequence). CDR3 in DNA: TGCAGTGCTAGGCGACCAAACACTGAAGCTTTCTTT. It specifies CSARRPNTEAFF.

The table lists this clonotype with many counts. CDR3 bases: TGTGCCAGCAGCGCAGCGACCATAGCCAAAAACATTCAGTACTTC. Its protein is CASSAATIAKNIQYF. The gene calls are TRBV12-3 or TRBV12-4 and TRBJ2-4; no clear D gene. CDR3 length: 15 amino acids. The V gene lost 6 bases and the J gene lost 0 bases, with 12 bases spanning the gap.

The V call is TRBV27, the J call TRBJ1-1, with 10 bases lining up with TRBD1. Germline lookup yields CDR1 MNHEY and CDR2 SMNVEV (reference sequence). V dropped 4 bases and J dropped 3; count of bases not matched to a gene: 11. CDR3 size: 17 residues. This CDR3 reads CASSSPRDRGWDTEAFF. The CDR3 DNA reads TGTGCCAGCAGTTCACCGCGGGACAGGGGTTGGGACACTGAAGCTTTCTTT.

Comment on this clonotype: A much larger clone lies a single base off, so this may be a read error. The rearrangement uses TRBV7-2 and TRBJ2-7; D is ambiguous. CDR3 length: 16 residues. Germline V gene lookup returns CDR1 SGHTA and CDR2 FQGNSA. The CDR3 bases are TGTGCCAGCAGCTTAGACCTCTCGCGCTCCTCCTACGGGCAGTACTTC. Protein: CASSLDLSRSSYGQYF.

There are many counts of this clonotype. This chain connects TRBV20-1 to TRBJ1-2, with D unresolved. Germline V CDR1 and CDR2: DFQATT, SNEGSKA (reference sequence). V lost 2 bases to trimming and J lost 4 bases, with 5 bases between them. The CDR3 totals 11 residues. DNA for the CDR3: TGCAGTGCTAGACACAGCTATGGCTACACCTTC. Translating gives CSARHSYGYTF.

This clonotype was observed once. The chain is built from TRBV12-3 or TRBV12-4 and TRBJ1-5; TRBD1 matches 7 bases. The CDR3 contains 15 residues. The V and J ends lost 5 bases and 2 bases, in that order; junction bases with no gene match: 6. The CDR3 nucleotides read TGTGCCAGCAGTACATACGGACAGGGCAATCAGCCCCAGCATTTT. This sequence encodes CASSTYGQGNQPQHF.

This clonotype was counted a few times. The rearrangement uses TRBV10-2 and TRBJ2-1; D not resolved. Germline values: CDR1 WSHSY, CDR2 SAAADI. The CDR3 extends over 12 amino acids. Deletions cut 2 bases from V and 3 bases from J, with 2 bases between. The CDR3 loop is CASSEHYNEQFF. The CDR3 nucleotides are TGCGCCAGCAGTGAGCACTACAATGAGCAGTTCTTC.

This clonotype was recorded many times. The rearrangement uses TRBV7-2 and TRBJ2-7; 9 bases agree with TRBD1. After removal of 6 bases from V and 5 bases from J, the junction contained 8 bases not matched to a gene. The CDR3 covers 14 residues. Germline V gene lookup returns CDR1 SGHTA and CDR2 FQGNSA. In DNA, the CDR3 is TGTGCCAGCAGTTCGGGACAGGGCGGCCACGAGCAGTACTTC. Encoded protein: CASSSGQGGHEQYF. Full variable domain (outside the CDR3, taken from reference TRBV7-2 and TRBJ2-7): GAGVSQSPSNKVTEKGKDVELRCDPISGHTALYWYRQSLGQGLEFLIYFQGNSAPDKSGLPSDRFSAERTGGSVSTLTIQRTQQEDSAVYLCASSSGQGGHEQYFGPGTRLTVT.

The genes are TRBV6-5 and TRBJ1-5; no clear D gene. CDR3 length: 15 residues. Trimming shortened V by 4 bases and J by 4 bases, and 14 bases separated the two germline ends. Germline V CDR1 and CDR2: MNHEY, SVGAGI. CDR3 DNA: TGTGCCAGCAGTTTTAGCGGGCTTGGTAATCAGCCCCAGCATTTT. This codes for CASSFSGLGNQPQHF.